Below are 10 T cell receptor beta chains sequenced from a single sample in a study of CD8+ T cells in alopecia areata. Following extraction, RNA underwent reverse transcription to cDNA, which served as the sequencing template. The assay was immunoSEQ multiplex PCR, and TCRdb's table has in-frame clones only and misses some. The sample consists of 200,000 to 250,000 clones, about three fifths of them appearing once. This specimen was CD4+ T cells sorted from blood, taken at week 0. The receptors shown here come from a human donor with alopecia areata.

The rearrangement joins TRBV9 to TRBJ1-1, with a tentative D call TRBD1 (6 bases). Looked up from germline, CDR1 is SGDLS and CDR2 is YYNGEE. V lost 0 bases to trimming and J lost 0 bases, with 18 bases between them. The CDR3 loop spans 18 amino acids. CDR3 sequence: CASSVAVSAGAMNTEAFF. As DNA, the CDR3 is TGTGCCAGCAGCGTAGCTGTATCGGCAGGGGCTATGAACACTGAAGCTTTCTTT.

The chain carries TRBV30 and TRBJ1-2; D gene unclear. Trimming shortened V by 3 bases and J by 2 bases, and 13 bases separated the two germline ends. CDR3 length equals 14 residues. Germline V gene sequence: CDR1 GTSNPN, CDR2 SVGIG (reference sequence). CDR3 region: CAWSGNYDNYGYTF. CDR3 sequence (DNA): TGTGCCTGGAGCGGGAACTACGACAACTATGGCTACACCTTC.

This clone was seen more than once but under ten times. This chain uses TRBV7-9 with TRBJ1-1; D possibly corresponds to TRBD1 (6 bases). Germline lookup yields CDR1 SEHNR and CDR2 FQNEAQ (reference sequence). Trimming shortened V by 4 bases and J by 0 bases, and 9 bases separated the two germline ends. This CDR3 spans 14 amino acids. This CDR3 reads CASSYRDMNTEAFF. The CDR3 nucleotides are TGTGCCAGCAGCTACCGGGACATGAACACTGAAGCTTTCTTT.

The CDR3 sequence: CASSIRDRDSPLHF. As DNA, the CDR3 is TGCGCCAGCAGCATCCGAGACAGGGATTCACCCCTCCACTTT. The chain is built from TRBV5-1 and TRBJ1-6; 7 bases match TRBD1. This CDR3 is 14 amino acids long. Trimming cost V 4 bases and J 8 bases; bases outside gene matches: 6. The germline V gene encodes CDR1 SGHRS and CDR2 YFSETQ. Using reference TRBV5-1 and TRBJ1-6 for the parts outside the CDR3, the full variable domain is KAGVTQTPRYLIKTRGQQVTLSCSPISGHRSVSWYQQTPGQGLQFLFEYFSETQRNKGNFPGRFSGRQFSNSRSEMNVSTLELGDSALYLCASSIRDRDSPLHFGNGTRLTVT.

This clone was counted once. The genes are TRBV7-3 and TRBJ2-7; D possibly corresponds to TRBD2 (6 bases). Trimming removed 5 bases at V and 5 bases at J, with 16 bases between. CDR3 size: 14 residues. Germline V gene lookup returns CDR1 SGHTA and CDR2 FQGTGA. The CDR3 region is CASSPGTSRDEQYF. CDR3 coding DNA: TGTGCCAGCAGCCCCGGGACTTCCCGGGACGAGCAGTACTTC.

This clone was counted between two and nine times. The J gene is TRBJ1-2, the V gene TRBV10-3, with D possibly TRBD1 on 6 matching bases. CDR1 and CDR2 from the germline V gene are ENHRY and SYGVKD. CDR3 length: 15 residues. With 8 bases removed from V and 0 bases from J, the gap between germline ends came to 16 bases. The CDR3 is CAIGRGDNPNYGYTF. The CDR3 nucleotides read TGTGCCATCGGTCGGGGGGACAACCCTAACTATGGCTACACCTTC.

In nucleotides, the CDR3 is TGCAGCGTTGCCCCCAAGGCGGGGGACCTCTCCTACGAGCAGTACTTC. Protein: CSVAPKAGDLSYEQYF. The chain links TRBV29-1 to TRBJ2-7, with 7 nucleotides matching TRBD2. The V gene end was trimmed by 4 bases and the J gene end by 0 bases; junction bases not matched to a gene: 12. The CDR3 runs 16 residues. The germline gives CDR1 SQVTM, CDR2 ANQGSEA.

This clone was counted only a few times. This chain connects TRBV7-9 to TRBJ2-5; 10 positions match TRBD2. CDR1 is SEHNR and CDR2 is FQNEAQ in the germline V gene (reference sequence). Trimming took 6 bases from V and 3 from J; bases not matched to a gene: 7. The CDR3 consists of 15 residues. CDR3 in DNA: TGTGCCAGCAGTATCAGGACTAGCGGAGAAGAGACCCAGTACTTC. Residues: CASSIRTSGEETQYF.

The chain recombines TRBV29-1 with TRBJ1-1; TRBD1 might be the D (6 bases). This CDR3 contains 16 residues. The germline V and J ends were trimmed by 6 bases and 0 bases, with 20 bases remaining between them. The germline V gene has CDR1 SQVTM and CDR2 ANQGSEA. CDR3 residues: CSVMAPPGQLNTEAFF. For the CDR3, the DNA is TGCAGCGTCATGGCCCCACCGGGACAATTGAACACTGAAGCTTTCTTT.

V and J are TRBV14 and TRBJ2-3; no clear D gene. Per the germline V gene, CDR1 is SGHDN and CDR2 is FVKESK. The CDR3 extends over 15 amino acids. Trimming took off 5 bases at V and 5 bases at J, with 17 bases between the two ends. CDR3 sequence: CASSESNVWGDTQYF. CDR3 nucleotide sequence: TGTGCCAGCAGCGAGAGTAACGTGTGGGGAGATACGCAGTATTTT.